The source of this TCR beta chain is a study of T cell clonality in common variable immunodeficiency. This clone was observed many times. The CDR3 end lies 3 residues beyond the end of the read and is filled in from the germline J gene. Using immunoSEQ multiplex PCR, the repertoire was profiled, and TCRdb retains in-frame clones only, with some absent. The sample is made up of tens of thousands of clones, none counted only once. The germline gives CDR1 SNHLY, CDR2 FYNNEI. This CDR3 comprises 14 residues. Trimming took 6 bases from V and 1 from J; bases not matched to a gene: 3. The genes are TRBV2 and TRBJ2-1, with 7 bases lining up with TRBD2. Sequencing was carried out using peripheral blood mononuclear cells. This TCR was sampled from a person aged 18 to 70 in good health. The CDR3 here is CASRSGISYNEQFF. The DNA read from the CDR3 is TGTGCCAGCAGAAGCGGGATATCCTACAATGAG.